The 25 T cell receptor beta chains below come from one sample, sequenced in a study of blood T cell repertoires in COVID-19. TCRdb's copy holds only in-frame clones and misses some; the assay was immunoSEQ multiplex PCR. The table shows some 75,000 clones, with 65% to 85% occurring only once. Sequenced input: peripheral blood. Receptors were obtained from a man aged 45-65 years with COVID-19, enrolled during active disease.

The rearrangement uses TRBV21-1 and TRBJ1-5; TRBD1, as called in the table, went unchecked against the DNA. TRBV21-1 is assigned pseudogene status. CDR3 length: 16 amino acids. CDR3 sequence: CASSSVQTGAEQPQHF. CDR3 nucleotides: TGTGCCAGCAGCTCGGTCCAGACAGGGGCGGAACAGCCCCAGCATTTT.

J is TRBJ2-7 and V is TRBV20-1, with no clear D. Trimming stripped 5 bases from V and 2 bases from J, with 7 bases between. The length of the CDR3 is 11 residues. Germline assignment: CDR1 DFQATT and CDR2 SNEGSKA (reference sequence). The CDR3 here is CSARVTYEQYF. In DNA, the CDR3 is TGCAGTGCTCGGGTTACCTACGAGCAGTACTTC.

The chain joins TRBV5-8 to TRBJ2-2, with 10 bases fitting TRBD2. Germline CDR1 reads SGHTS; CDR2 reads YDEGEE. The J segment lost 5 bases and the V segment lost 5 bases, leaving 9 bases of the junction unmatched. CDR3 length: 16 residues. This chain's CDR3 is CASSHGRTSGTGELFF. The CDR3 coding sequence is TGTGCCAGCAGTCATGGGAGGACTAGCGGTACCGGGGAGCTGTTTTTT.

The chain employs TRBV19 and TRBJ2-1; TRBD2 is a possible D gene (6 bases). The CDR3 has 14 residues. V lost 1 base, J lost 5 bases, and 9 bases lay in between. Per the germline V gene, CDR1 is LNHDA and CDR2 is SQIVND (reference sequence). The CDR3 sequence: CASSIGRTNNEQFF. In nucleotides, the CDR3 is TGTGCCAGTAGTATAGGACGGACTAACAATGAGCAGTTCTTC. Full variable domain (missing parts from reference TRBV19 and TRBJ2-1): DGGITQSPKYLFRKEGQNVTLSCEQNLNHDAMYWYRQDPGQGLRLIYYSQIVNDFQKGDIAEGYSVSREKKESFPLTVTSAQKNPTAFYLCASSIGRTNNEQFFGPGTRLTVL.

The chain recombines TRBV3-1 (or the pseudogene TRBV3-2) with TRBJ1-1, with TRBD1 matching 10 bases. Germline values: CDR1 LGHDT, CDR2 YNNKEL (reference sequence). V shed 2 bases, J shed 7 bases, and the junction held 10 bases outside the gene matches. The CDR3 has 16 amino acids. CDR3 in DNA: TGTGCCAGCAGCCAAAAGACAGGGGGCAGCTGGAGTGAAGCTTTCTTT. It codes for CASSQKTGGSWSEAFF.

CDR3 residues: CASSDPSAGIGYEQYF. The CDR3 DNA is TGTGCCAGTAGTGATCCATCGGCAGGTATCGGCTACGAGCAGTACTTC. The gene calls are TRBV19 and TRBJ2-7; D not certain. With 5 bases removed from V and 3 bases from J, the gap between germline ends came to 20 bases. The CDR3 is made up of 16 amino acids. Germline assignment: CDR1 LNHDA and CDR2 SQIVND (reference sequence). Filled out from reference TRBV19 and TRBJ2-7, the complete variable domain reads DGGITQSPKYLFRKEGQNVTLSCEQNLNHDAMYWYRQDPGQGLRLIYYSQIVNDFQKGDIAEGYSVSREKKESFPLTVTSAQKNPTAFYLCASSDPSAGIGYEQYFGPGTRLTVT.

This clone was detected only a few times. This sequence joins TRBV5-4 and TRBJ2-6; D is unclear. The CDR3 covers 18 residues. Trimming cost V 4 bases and J 0 bases, with 17 bases left between them. The germline V gene encodes CDR1 SGHNT and CDR2 YYREEE (reference sequence). The CDR3 DNA follows: TGTGCCAGCAGCCTTCCTTTGGGCAAAAACTCTGGGGCCAACGTCCTGACTTTC. Protein: CASSLPLGKNSGANVLTF.

This chain links TRBV18 with TRBJ1-1, with 9 bases matching TRBD1. The ends lost 4 bases at V and 4 bases at J; junction bases unmatched: 7. The CDR3 consists of 15 residues. Germline CDR1 reads KGHSH; CDR2 reads LQKENI. The CDR3 nucleotides read TGTGCCAGCTCACTACAGGGGGCTTCTGTCACTGAAGCTTTCTTT. This encodes CASSLQGASVTEAFF.

The V and J genes are TRBV6-6 and TRBJ2-7; tentative D call: TRBD1 (5 bases). This CDR3 has 15 residues. Germline V gene lookup returns CDR1 MNHNY and CDR2 SVGAGI (reference sequence). With 2 bases removed from V and 2 bases from J, the gap between germline ends came to 13 bases. CDR3 coding DNA: TGTGCCAGCAGTTACGGGGCGGCGTCTGCCTACGAGCAGTACTTC. Its translation is CASSYGAASAYEQYF.

The gene calls are TRBV29-1 and TRBJ2-1; D remains ambiguous. This CDR3 region has 10 residues. Trimming removed 5 bases at V and 9 bases at J, with 8 bases between. Germline CDR1 and CDR2: SQVTM and ANQGSEA. CDR3 region: CSVSVSEQFF. The CDR3 DNA sequence: TGCAGCGTTAGCGTAAGTGAGCAGTTCTTC.

This chain connects TRBV28 to TRBJ1-1; 9 bases align to TRBD1. There are 14 residues in the CDR3. Germline lookup yields CDR1 MDHEN and CDR2 SYDVKM. The trim removed 5 bases at V and 10 bases at J, leaving 11 bases unmatched. The CDR3 loop is CASSLGQGRVGAFF. Here the CDR3 DNA reads TGTGCCAGCAGTCTGGGACAGGGAAGGGTTGGAGCTTTCTTT.

J is TRBJ2-7 and V is TRBV9; TRBD1 matches 10 bases. Germline V gives CDR1 SGDLS, CDR2 YYNGEE. Losses at the gene ends were 5 bases for V and 2 bases for J; bases not matched to a gene: 7. There are 15 residues in the CDR3. The CDR3 reads CASSDRDRGPYEQYF. CDR3 DNA: TGTGCCAGCAGTGACCGGGACAGGGGACCCTACGAGCAGTACTTC.

The CDR3 region is CASSLVVGQGLSYNEQFF. The CDR3 DNA reads TGTGCCAGCAGCTTAGTCGTCGGACAGGGTCTCTCCTACAATGAGCAGTTCTTC. J is TRBJ2-1 and V is TRBV11-2; TRBD1 matches 8 bases. This CDR3 has 18 amino acids. V lost 1 base, J lost 0 bases, and 8 bases stayed unmatched. Germline CDR1 is SGHAT and CDR2 is FQNNGV.

This rearrangement joins TRBV7-9 to TRBJ2-7; tentatively, D is TRBD1 (6 bases). Deletions cut 5 bases from V and 9 bases from J, with 20 bases between. Germline V gene sequence: CDR1 SEHNR, CDR2 FQNEAQ (reference sequence). This CDR3 contains 14 residues. The CDR3 DNA is TGTGCCAGCAGCCCGGACAGCGGAACGGGTCGGCAGTACTTC. Its protein product is CASSPDSGTGRQYF.

The J gene is TRBJ2-3, the V gene TRBV5-3; TRBD2 matches at 9 bases. TRBV5-3 is recorded as an ORF, its role being uncertain. The CDR3 is 17 residues long. Trimming at V came to 6 bases and at J to 0 bases, leaving 11 bases not matched to a gene. CDR3 nucleotides: TGTGCCAGAATCCTGGGGAGAACTAGCGGGAGCACAGATACGCAGTATTTT. Translating it yields CARILGRTSGSTDTQYF.

This clone was observed once. The chain recombines TRBV2 with TRBJ1-2, with TRBD1 matching over 9 bases. V lost 4 bases, J lost 7 bases, and 1 base stayed unmatched. Germline CDR1 and CDR2: SNHLY and FYNNEI. The CDR3 contains 12 residues. The chain's CDR3 is CASSAQGAGYTF. The DNA for the CDR3 is TGTGCCAGCAGTGCACAGGGGGCTGGCTACACCTTC. The whole variable domain, filled in from reference TRBV2 and TRBJ1-2, reads EPEVTQTPSHQVTQMGQEVILRCVPISNHLYFYWYRQILGQKVEFLVSFYNNEISEKSEIFDDQFSVERPDGSNFTLKIRSTKLEDSAMYFCASSAQGAGYTFGSGTRLTVV.

V and J are TRBV2 and TRBJ2-4; D may be TRBD2 (5 bases). The CDR3 length is 14 residues. Germline V gene lookup returns CDR1 SNHLY and CDR2 FYNNEI. The ends were cut back, 6 bases at V and 0 bases at J, with 9 bases in the middle. The CDR3 DNA sequence: TGTGCCAGCAGGGACGGACTAGCCAAAAACATTCAGTACTTC. Amino acids: CASRDGLAKNIQYF. The whole variable domain, remainder taken from reference TRBV2 and TRBJ2-4, is EPEVTQTPSHQVTQMGQEVILRCVPISNHLYFYWYRQILGQKVEFLVSFYNNEISEKSEIFDDQFSVERPDGSNFTLKIRSTKLEDSAMYFCASRDGLAKNIQYFGAGTRLSVL.

The V call is TRBV3-1 (or the pseudogene TRBV3-2), the J call TRBJ2-7; 15 nucleotides agree with TRBD2. J gave up 4 bases and V 5 bases, and 9 bases lay outside the gene matches. From germline, CDR1 is LGHDT and CDR2 YNNKEL (reference sequence). The CDR3 is 17 residues long. The CDR3: CASSGRTSGRAYYEQYF. For the CDR3, the DNA is TGTGCCAGCAGCGGCCGGACTAGCGGGAGGGCCTATTACGAGCAGTACTTC.

The rearrangement joins TRBV2 to TRBJ1-2; D call uncertain. Germline CDR1 is SNHLY and CDR2 is FYNNEI. The CDR3 spans 14 residues. The V end was cut by 1 base, the J end by 4 bases, with 10 bases between. CDR3: CASSEVAGIYGYTF. CDR3 sequence (DNA): TGTGCCAGCAGTGAAGTTGCGGGAATCTATGGCTACACCTTC.

The chain uses TRBV5-6 and TRBJ2-1, with 7 bases identical to TRBD2. V gave up 4 bases and J gave up 10 bases; unmatched junction bases: 8. The length of the CDR3 is 13 residues. CDR1 SGHDT and CDR2 YYEEEE come from the germline V gene. For the CDR3, the DNA is TGTGCCAGCAGCCCGGATGCGGGGGACGAGCAGTTCTTC. Protein sequence: CASSPDAGDEQFF.

The gene calls are TRBV19 and TRBJ2-7; 9 nucleotides line up with TRBD1. CDR3 length: 15 amino acids. V lost 2 bases to trimming and J lost 7 bases; unmatched junction nucleotides: 9. Germline V CDR1 and CDR2: LNHDA, SQIVND (reference sequence). Written as DNA, the CDR3 is TGTGCCAGTAGTATACCGTACAGGGGGCAAGAAGAGCAGTACTTC. Its translation: CASSIPYRGQEEQYF.

The CDR3 region has the DNA TGTGCCAGCCGAAACAGGAGCTCCTACAATGAGCAGTTCTTC. It codes for CASRNRSSYNEQFF. The V call is TRBV3-1 (or the pseudogene TRBV3-2), the J call TRBJ2-1; TRBD1 is a possible D gene (5 bases). Germline loops: CDR1 LGHDT, CDR2 YNNKEL (reference sequence). The germline V and J ends were trimmed by 8 bases and 0 bases, with 11 bases remaining between them. CDR3 length: 14 residues.

The genes are TRBV28 and TRBJ2-3, with D possibly being TRBD1 (7 bases). The CDR3 covers 13 residues. V lost 8 bases and J lost 2, with 11 bases in between. Germline V gene data show CDR1 as MDHEN and CDR2 as SYDVKM. The CDR3 bases are TGTGCCAGCGCGGGACAGTACACAGATACGCAGTATTTT. Translation: CASAGQYTDTQYF. Full variable domain (remainder filled in from reference TRBV28 and TRBJ2-3): DVKVTQSSRYLVKRTGEKVFLECVQDMDHENMFWYRQDPGLGLRLIYFSYDVKMKEKGDIPEGYSVSREKKERFSLILESASTNQTSMYLCASAGQYTDTQYFGPGTRLTVL.

DNA of the CDR3: TGTGCCAGCAGTTTAGGAGAATATGGCTACACCTTC. This translates into CASSLGEYGYTF. The chain employs TRBV28 and TRBJ1-2, with D uncertain. CDR1 and CDR2 from the germline V gene are MDHEN and SYDVKM. Trimming stripped 2 bases from V and 5 bases from J, with 6 bases between. This CDR3 comprises 12 residues.

V usage is TRBV10-2 and J usage is TRBJ2-7; 7 bases are a match to TRBD1. Germline CDR1 and CDR2: WSHSY and SAAADI. V lost 3 bases, J lost 5 bases, and 13 bases stayed unmatched. The CDR3 has 16 amino acids. CDR3 bases: TGCGCCAGCAGTGACTCCGGGACAGTGGGGCCCGACGAGCAGTACTTC. Amino acid sequence: CASSDSGTVGPDEQYF.